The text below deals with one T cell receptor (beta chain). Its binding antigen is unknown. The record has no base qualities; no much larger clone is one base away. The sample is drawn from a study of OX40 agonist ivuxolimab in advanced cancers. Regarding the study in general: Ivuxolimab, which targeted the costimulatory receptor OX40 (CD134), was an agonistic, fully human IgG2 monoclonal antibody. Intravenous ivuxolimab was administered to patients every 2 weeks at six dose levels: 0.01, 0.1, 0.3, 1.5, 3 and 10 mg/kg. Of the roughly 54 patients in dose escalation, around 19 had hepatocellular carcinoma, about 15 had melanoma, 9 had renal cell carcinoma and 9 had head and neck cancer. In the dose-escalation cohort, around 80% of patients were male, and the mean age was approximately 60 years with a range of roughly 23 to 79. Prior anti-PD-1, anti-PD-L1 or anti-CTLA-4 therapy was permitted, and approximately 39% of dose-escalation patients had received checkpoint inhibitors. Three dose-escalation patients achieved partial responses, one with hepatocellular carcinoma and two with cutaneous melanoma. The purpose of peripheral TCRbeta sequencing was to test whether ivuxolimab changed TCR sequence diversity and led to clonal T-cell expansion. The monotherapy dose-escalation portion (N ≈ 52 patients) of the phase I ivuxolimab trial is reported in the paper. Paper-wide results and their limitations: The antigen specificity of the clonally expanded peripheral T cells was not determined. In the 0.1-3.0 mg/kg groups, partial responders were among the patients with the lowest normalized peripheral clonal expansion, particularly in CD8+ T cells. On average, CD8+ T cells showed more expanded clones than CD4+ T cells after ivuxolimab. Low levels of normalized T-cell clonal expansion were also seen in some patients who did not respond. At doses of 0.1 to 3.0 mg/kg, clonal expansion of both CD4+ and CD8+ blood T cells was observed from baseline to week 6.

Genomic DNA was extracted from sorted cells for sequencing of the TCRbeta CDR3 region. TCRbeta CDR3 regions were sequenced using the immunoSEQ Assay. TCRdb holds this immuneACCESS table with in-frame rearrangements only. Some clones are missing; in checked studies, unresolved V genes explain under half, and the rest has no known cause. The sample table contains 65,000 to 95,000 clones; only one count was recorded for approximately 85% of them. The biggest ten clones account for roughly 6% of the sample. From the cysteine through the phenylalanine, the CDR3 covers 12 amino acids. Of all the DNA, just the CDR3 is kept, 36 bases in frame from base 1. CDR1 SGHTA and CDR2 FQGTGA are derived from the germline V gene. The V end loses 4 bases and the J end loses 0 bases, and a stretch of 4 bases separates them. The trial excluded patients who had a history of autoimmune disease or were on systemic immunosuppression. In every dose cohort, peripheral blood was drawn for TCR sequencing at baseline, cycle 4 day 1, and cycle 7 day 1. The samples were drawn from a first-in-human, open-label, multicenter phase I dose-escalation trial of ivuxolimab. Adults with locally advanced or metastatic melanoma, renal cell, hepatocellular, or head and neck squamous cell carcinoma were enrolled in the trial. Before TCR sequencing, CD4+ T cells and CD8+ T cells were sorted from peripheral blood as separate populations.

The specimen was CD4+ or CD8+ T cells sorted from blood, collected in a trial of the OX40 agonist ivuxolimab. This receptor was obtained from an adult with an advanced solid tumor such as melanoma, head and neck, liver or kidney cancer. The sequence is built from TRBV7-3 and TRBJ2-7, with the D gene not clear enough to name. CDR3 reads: CASSSSSYEQYF. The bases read TGTGCCAGCAGCTCGAGCTCCTACGAGCAGTACTTC.